A selection of T cell receptor beta chains follows, all from one sample in a study of CDR3 diversity in severe acne. TCRdb used MiXCR to reprocess the PCR reads, holding one entry per CDR3 protein. The repertoire holds approximately 84,000 distinct CDR3 sequences, with over 40% as singletons. The sample consisted of blood. The receptors stem from a male donor in good health, without acne. Each CDR3 is given with its conserved first and last residue. The order of the fields is V gene, clone size, CDR3 length, J gene, CDR3 protein. Where a row states a size, it is once, few, many or the class of an expanded clone; other rows omit it.

v_gene: TRBV5-6
abundance: NA
len: 16
j_gene: TRBJ2-1
CDR3aa: CASSFGDRAISHEQFF

v_gene: TRBV9
abundance: many
len: 19
j_gene: TRBJ2-5
CDR3aa: CASSVEGTGGWPGQETQYF

v_gene: TRBV24-1
abundance: medium-sized
len: 14
j_gene: TRBJ2-1
CDR3aa: CATSDFSGFDEQFF

v_gene: TRBV5-6
abundance: NA
len: 15
j_gene: TRBJ2-1
CDR3aa: CASSSRRLAGDEQFF

v_gene: TRBV11-2
abundance: few
len: 15
j_gene: TRBJ1-1
CDR3aa: CASSTTGTGGTEAFF

v_gene: TRBV5-1
abundance: NA
len: 13
j_gene: TRBJ2-1
CDR3aa: CASNPNGADEQFF

v_gene: TRBV25-1
abundance: NA
len: 14
j_gene: TRBJ1-5
CDR3aa: CASSRTGPGQPQHF

v_gene: TRBV6-1
abundance: many
len: 16
j_gene: TRBJ2-7
CDR3aa: CASSFTPRDKGYEQYF

v_gene: TRBV10-3
abundance: NA
len: 14
j_gene: TRBJ2-7
CDR3aa: CAISGSSGTYEQYF

v_gene: TRBV19
abundance: many
len: 18
j_gene: TRBJ2-7
CDR3aa: CASSIPPRLAGEAYEQYF

v_gene: TRBV12-3/TRBV12-4
abundance: many
len: 12
j_gene: TRBJ1-3
CDR3aa: CASSQFGNTIYF

v_gene: TRBV20-1
abundance: NA
len: 14
j_gene: TRBJ1-1
CDR3aa: CSASSPPSLISAFF

v_gene: TRBV7-9
abundance: few
len: 13
j_gene: TRBJ1-1
CDR3aa: CASSTLGESEAFF

v_gene: TRBV2
abundance: few
len: 15
j_gene: TRBJ1-5
CDR3aa: CASTRTGNGNQPQHF

v_gene: TRBV15
abundance: NA
len: 17
j_gene: TRBJ2-5
CDR3aa: CATSSPTPGLAGETQYF

v_gene: TRBV7-9
abundance: few
len: 15
j_gene: NA
CDR3aa: CASSLVSGWDNAQFF

v_gene: TRBV5-6
abundance: few
len: 15
j_gene: TRBJ2-7
CDR3aa: CASSFGDSHIYEQYF

v_gene: TRBV4-2
abundance: many
len: 17
j_gene: TRBJ2-6
CDR3aa: CASSPGHVVSGANVLTF

v_gene: TRBV29-1
abundance: NA
len: 11
j_gene: TRBJ1-2
CDR3aa: CSVERGDGYTF

v_gene: TRBV7-9
abundance: NA
len: 16
j_gene: TRBJ2-2
CDR3aa: CASSLKRSILGGELFF

v_gene: TRBV10-3
abundance: many
len: 15
j_gene: TRBJ2-1
CDR3aa: CAISASIAGDNEQFF

v_gene: TRBV20-1
abundance: many
len: 16
j_gene: TRBJ2-1
CDR3aa: CSASPFTSGDTNEQFF

v_gene: TRBV5-5
abundance: many
len: 15
j_gene: TRBJ1-3
CDR3aa: CASSRFRDSGNTIYF

v_gene: TRBV20-1
abundance: NA
len: 13
j_gene: TRBJ1-1
CDR3aa: CSASDAGHTEAFF